The 16 T cell receptor beta chains given below trace back to one sample, sequenced in a study of molecular identifiers for immune sequencing clone quantification. Each CDR3 protein is one row after TCRdb ran MiXCR on the PCR reads. The sample contains just over 95,000 distinct CDR3 sequences, roughly 26% of which appear only once. The material sequenced was naive CD8+ T cells from blood, with Jurkat cell RNA spiked in. Subset indicated: FACS-sorted CD8+CD4-CCR7+CD45RA+ naive T cells. The receptors originated from a human donor in good health. Some libraries in this study had Jurkat cell RNA spiked in.

The sample holds many counts of this clonotype. The chain combines TRBV4-2 with TRBJ2-7; D gene ambiguous. The germline gives CDR1 LGHNA, CDR2 YNFKEQ. The CDR3 runs 14 residues. V gave up 0 bases and J gave up 3 bases, with 9 bases separating them. This CDR3 reads CASSQDSALYEQYF. DNA for the CDR3: TGTGCCAGCAGCCAAGATTCGGCCCTCTACGAGCAGTACTTC.

This clonotype has ten or more counts. The genes are TRBV5-4 and TRBJ2-2, with 9 bases matching TRBD2. The ends lost 0 bases at V and 4 bases at J; junction bases unmatched: 4. The CDR3 runs to 16 residues. The germline CDR1 and CDR2 sequences are SGHNT and YYREEE (reference sequence). CDR3 in amino acids: CASSLGLAGPTGELFF. CDR3 coding DNA: TGTGCCAGCAGCTTGGGGCTAGCGGGACCCACCGGGGAGCTGTTTTTT.

This clonotype was seen at least ten times. This chain joins TRBV27 and TRBJ2-3; TRBD2 aligns across 10 bases. CDR1 is MNHEY, CDR2 SMNVEV, per germline (reference sequence). The CDR3 runs to 16 residues. Unmatched junction bases numbered 4, after V lost 3 bases and J lost 1 base. CDR3 region: CASSLLGTSGTDTQYF. In nucleotides, the CDR3 is TGTGCCAGCAGTTTGCTCGGGACTAGCGGCACAGATACGCAGTATTTT.

This clonotype was found many times. This chain links TRBV5-1 with TRBJ1-1; tentatively, D is TRBD1 (5 bases). This CDR3 spans 13 amino acids. Germline assignment: CDR1 SGHRS and CDR2 YFSETQ. The V gene lost 4 bases and the J gene lost 5 bases, with 12 bases spanning the gap. CDR3 DNA sequence: TGCGCCAGCAGCCACGGGACGTCAACTGAAGCTTTCTTT. Translated: CASSHGTSTEAFF.

This clonotype has ten or more counts. V gene TRBV7-9 combines with J gene TRBJ1-4; 7 nucleotides align to TRBD1. The CDR3 has 15 residues. Germline lookup yields CDR1 SEHNR and CDR2 FQNEAQ (reference sequence). J gave up 3 bases and V 4 bases, and 5 bases lay outside the gene matches. CDR3 protein: CASSSPGQPNEKLFF. In nucleotides, the CDR3 is TGTGCCAGCAGCTCCCCGGGACAGCCTAATGAAAAACTGTTTTTT.

In regard to this clonotype: This may arise from a read error, as a much more abundant clone is one base away. The rearrangement uses TRBV19 and TRBJ2-2, with D perhaps TRBD1 (6 bases). Per the germline V gene, CDR1 is LNHDA and CDR2 is SQIVND (reference sequence). The CDR3 runs 14 residues. Trimming cost V 6 bases and J 4 bases, with 12 bases left between them. The CDR3 region has the DNA TGTGCCAGTAGGGGACACGGCGCCACCGGGGAGCTGTTTTTT. Protein sequence: CASRGHGATGELFF.

This clonotype was seen once. This could be a read error, since a much larger clone is one nucleotide away. The chain employs TRBV12-3 or TRBV12-4 and TRBJ2-3; no definite D call. This CDR3 comprises 14 residues. The CDR3 nucleotides read TGTGCCAGCAGTTTAGACAGAGCCACAGAAACGCAGTATTTT. This gives the protein CASSLDRATETQYF.

Ten or more counts support this clonotype. This chain uses TRBV30 with TRBJ1-5; TRBD1 matches at 11 bases. With V trimmed by 3 bases and J by 7 bases, 5 bases remained unmatched. This CDR3 is 14 amino acids long. The germline V gene has CDR1 GTSNPN and CDR2 SVGIG (reference sequence). CDR3 DNA sequence: TGTGCCTGGAGCCCGGGACAGGGGGGACAGCCCCAGCATTTT. It is translated as CAWSPGQGGQPQHF.

This clonotype was counted at least ten times. The chain has TRBV11-2 and TRBJ2-3; D gene ambiguous. CDR3 size: 16 residues. Per the germline V gene, CDR1 is SGHAT and CDR2 is FQNNGV. The V end was cut by 3 bases, the J end by 0 bases, with 13 bases between. The CDR3 DNA reads as TGTGCCAGCAGCTTTACCCCCGGCCAAAGCACAGATACGCAGTATTTT. The encoded protein is CASSFTPGQSTDTQYF.

This clonotype was recorded at least ten times. This sequence joins TRBV3-1 and TRBJ2-3; D might be TRBD2 (6 bases). Germline CDR1 reads LGHDT; CDR2 reads YNNKEL (reference sequence). Trimming took off 5 bases at V and 4 bases at J, with 10 bases between the two ends. The CDR3 sequence is 13 residues long. CDR3 DNA sequence: TGTGCCAGCAGCGCCGGGAGTCCAGATACGCAGTATTTT. This sequence encodes CASSAGSPDTQYF.

This clonotype was detected only a few times. The V call is TRBV12-3 or TRBV12-4, the J call TRBJ2-1, with 16 bases fitting TRBD2. The V segment lost 6 bases and the J segment 9 bases; nucleotides outside the gene matches: 2. CDR3 length: 14 residues. This CDR3 reads CASRGTSGGAEQFF. Written as DNA, the CDR3 is TGTGCCAGCAGGGGGACTAGCGGGGGGGCTGAGCAGTTCTTC.

This clonotype was picked up many times. V is TRBV30 and J is TRBJ2-7; D gene uncertain. Trimming took 2 bases from V and 2 from J, leaving 16 bases between them. The CDR3 spans 15 residues. The V gene's germline CDR1 is GTSNPN and CDR2 SVGIG (reference sequence). In nucleotides, the CDR3 is TGTGCCTGGAGTTACCTCGGTGGTCCTACCTACGAGCAGTACTTC. Amino acid sequence: CAWSYLGGPTYEQYF.

To note about this clonotype: A much larger clone lies one base from this, so it may be a read error. The chain employs TRBV19 and TRBJ2-7; D call uncertain. Germline lookup yields CDR1 LNHDA and CDR2 SQIVND (reference sequence). The CDR3 runs to 14 residues. CDR3 DNA sequence: TGTGCCAGTAGGCCCGGGCTGGGCTCCTACGGGCAGTACTTC. It is translated as CASRPGLGSYGQYF. The entire variable domain, with the rest obtained from reference TRBV19 and TRBJ2-7, is as follows: DGGITQSPKYLFRKEGQNVTLSCEQNLNHDAMYWYRQDPGQGLRLIYYSQIVNDFQKGDIAEGYSVSREKKESFPLTVTSAQKNPTAFYLCASRPGLGSYGQYFGPGTRLTVT.

This clonotype was counted ten times or more. This chain joins TRBV7-9 and TRBJ2-5, with D maybe TRBD2 (6 bases). This CDR3 contains 16 residues. Per the germline V gene, CDR1 is SEHNR and CDR2 is FQNEAQ (reference sequence). V dropped 4 bases and J dropped 6 bases, with 21 bases sitting between them. CDR3 nucleotide sequence: TGTGCCAGCAGCTCCCGGCTAGGCGGGGATACCCAGACCCAGTACTTC. It encodes CASSSRLGGDTQTQYF.

The chain links TRBV5-1 to TRBJ2-7; D uncertain. Germline CDR1 SGHRS, CDR2 YFSETQ. The length of the CDR3 is 15 residues. The V gene lost 2 bases and the J gene lost 6 bases, with 18 bases spanning the gap. CDR3 in DNA: TGCGCCAGCAGCTTACTCAACGAAGGAAAGGTCGAGCAGTACTTC. Encoded protein: CASSLLNEGKVEQYF.

Comment on this clonotype: A much bigger clone sits one base away, suggesting this may be a read error. As the CDR3 is not closed by the conserved phenylalanine or tryptophan, this likely results from a read error. The chain joins TRBV28 to TRBJ1-5; the match to TRBD1 covers 9 bases. With 5 bases clipped from V and 1 base from J, the junction kept 9 bases outside the gene matches. Germline loops: CDR1 MDHEN, CDR2 SYDVKM. This CDR3 is built from 17 residues. This CDR3 is CASSPIGTGWSNQPQHL. The DNA for the CDR3 is TGTGCCAGCAGTCCTATTGGGACAGGGTGGAGCAATCAGCCCCAGCATTTA.